This T cell receptor (beta chain) was identified in a study of response to subunit inactivated influenza vaccine. TCRdb ran MiXCR on the RT-PCR reads and lists one entry per CDR3 protein. This table has 430,000 or so distinct CDR3 sequences, 9.5% to 13% appearing once. The sample holds a few counts of this clonotype. Its antigen is unidentified. CDR1 SGHVS and CDR2 FQNEAQ come from the germline V gene. There are 14 residues in the CDR3. V was cut by 5 bases and J by 7 bases, with 14 bases left in between. General study results and limits: Authors suggested seasonal influenza vaccinations each recruit few new T cells.

The chain uses TRBV7-8 and TRBJ1-4; D is possibly TRBD1 (6 bases). The sequence derives from a man in his forties or fifties who received an inactivated influenza vaccine. The source was PBMCs from blood, collected 40 to 50 days after vaccination. CDR3 coding DNA: TGTGCCAGCAGCCAAGGGGGAGGGGGTGAAAAACTGTTTTTT. Protein sequence: CASSQGGGGEKLFF.